Sequencing of this TCR beta chain was carried out in a study of blood T cell repertoires in COVID-19. The repertoire was sequenced with immunoSEQ multiplex PCR; TCRdb's copy has only in-frame clones and lacks some. The sample lists hundreds of thousands of clones; roughly 88% were seen once. Germline lookup yields CDR1 MNHEY and CDR2 SVGAGI. V lost 0 bases, J lost 8 bases, and 10 bases lay in between. CDR3 size: 13 residues. Sequencing input: peripheral blood. The chain links TRBV6-5 to TRBJ1-1; D call uncertain. This sequence originates from a woman aged 45-60 years with active or convalescent COVID-19. The CDR3 nucleotides read TGTGCCAGCAGTTACTCGGAAACAGCCGAAGCTTTCTTT. Translated, it gives CASSYSETAEAFF.